The 19 T cell receptor beta chains in this list originate from one sample, sequenced in a study of cytomegalovirus exposure and HLA in healthy donors. Vbeta (60) and Jbeta (13) primers were used in the PCR. Sequencing was performed with immunoSEQ multiplex PCR; in TCRdb, only in-frame clones are kept and a portion is missing. The table has roughly 200,000 clones, roughly 77% seen once; the top ten hold 3.4%. The sequenced sample was PBMCs. Every receptor here comes from a man between 40 and 49 years old in good health and CMV-seropositive.

The CDR3 DNA reads TGTGCCAGCAGTTTAACAGCGGGAGGGCCTCATTACGAGCAGTACTTC. It codes for CASSLTAGGPHYEQYF. V is TRBV28 and J is TRBJ2-7, with 10 bases identical to TRBD2. With V trimmed by 2 bases and J by 4 bases, 8 bases remained unmatched. Germline V CDR1 and CDR2: MDHEN, SYDVKM. The CDR3 loop spans 16 amino acids.

DNA of the CDR3: TGTGCCAGCAGCTTAACGGGATTCACGGACGAGCAGTACTTC. Protein: CASSLTGFTDEQYF. The chain combines TRBV11-1 with TRBJ2-7, with D possibly matching TRBD2 (5 bases). This CDR3 has 14 residues. V lost 2 bases to trimming and J lost 5 bases, with 13 bases between them. The germline V gene has CDR1 SGHAT and CDR2 FQDESV (reference sequence).

V and J are TRBV7-2 and TRBJ2-2; weak D call: TRBD2 (5 bases). Germline CDR1 and CDR2: SGHTA and FQGNSA. The CDR3 has 14 residues. V shed 5 bases and J shed 2 bases, with 9 bases lying between them. The CDR3 loop is CASSQGLNTGELFF. CDR3 nucleotide sequence: TGTGCCAGCAGCCAAGGACTTAACACCGGGGAGCTGTTTTTT.

The chain uses TRBV11-3 and TRBJ2-3, with TRBD2 identical over 14 bases. The germline CDR1 and CDR2 sequences are SGHNT and YENEEA. V lost 6 bases, J lost 6 bases, and 8 bases stayed unmatched. CDR3 size: 16 residues. The CDR3: CASSPPGLAGADTQYF. The DNA for the CDR3 is TGTGCCAGCAGTCCCCCGGGACTAGCGGGAGCGGATACGCAGTATTTT.

The chain has TRBV6-4 and TRBJ2-7; D possibly corresponds to TRBD1 (6 bases). The CDR3 sequence is 16 residues long. CDR1 is MRHNA, CDR2 SNTAGT, per germline. V lost 0 bases, J lost 3 bases, and 15 bases lay in between. In DNA form, the CDR3 reads TGTGCCAGCAGTGACTCGGGGGCCCGGGACGGCTACGAGCAGTACTTC. Translation gives CASSDSGARDGYEQYF.

The chain couples TRBV4-2 to TRBJ2-5, with 9 nucleotides matching TRBD2. The germline gives CDR1 LGHNA, CDR2 YNFKEQ. V gave up 4 bases and J gave up 3 bases; unmatched junction bases: 21. The CDR3 sequence is 20 residues long. The chain's CDR3 is CASSLRWGPSGVKGEETQYF. DNA of the CDR3: TGTGCCAGCAGCCTAAGATGGGGGCCTAGCGGGGTCAAGGGGGAAGAGACCCAGTACTTC.

The chain carries TRBV7-2 and TRBJ1-4; TRBD1 aligns across 10 bases. The CDR3 totals 18 residues. Germline loops: CDR1 SGHTA, CDR2 FQGNSA. V lost 6 bases to trimming and J lost 0 bases; unmatched junction nucleotides: 10. CDR3 nucleotide sequence: TGTGCCAGCAGTACTGACCCGGGACAGGGGACAACTAATGAAAAACTGTTTTTT. This codes for CASSTDPGQGTTNEKLFF.

This chain joins TRBV30 and TRBJ2-3; 10 nucleotides line up with TRBD1. Germline lookup yields CDR1 GTSNPN and CDR2 SVGIG (reference sequence). Losses at the gene ends were 2 bases for V and 4 bases for J; bases not matched to a gene: 6. There are 15 residues in the CDR3. CDR3 DNA: TGTGCCTGGAGTAGGGGACAGGGGAACGCAGATACGCAGTATTTT. Its protein is CAWSRGQGNADTQYF.

The chain combines TRBV10-3 with TRBJ2-3; the match to TRBD2 covers 8 bases. There are 18 residues in the CDR3. Per the germline V gene, CDR1 is ENHRY and CDR2 is SYGVKD. V dropped 3 bases and J dropped 1; count of bases not matched to a gene: 12. CDR3 in DNA: TGTGCCATCAGTGAAGCCGGGACTAGGGGGGCGGGCACAGATACGCAGTATTTT. Translated: CAISEAGTRGAGTDTQYF.

The genes are TRBV28 and TRBJ1-1, with TRBD1 matching over 7 bases. Per germline, CDR1 MDHEN and CDR2 SYDVKM. Germline trimming cut 5 bases from V and 2 bases from J; bases unmatched to any gene: 2. CDR3 length equals 13 residues. Here the CDR3 DNA reads TGTGCCAGCAGTAAGGGGGCAAACACTGAAGCTTTCTTT. Its translation is CASSKGANTEAFF. The full variable domain, with the rest looked up from reference TRBV28 and TRBJ1-1, is DVKVTQSSRYLVKRTGEKVFLECVQDMDHENMFWYRQDPGLGLRLIYFSYDVKMKEKGDIPEGYSVSREKKERFSLILESASTNQTSMYLCASSKGANTEAFFGQGTRLTVV.

The CDR3 DNA sequence: TGTGCCAGCAGCTTAGTGGACAGGGCCTACGAGCAGTACTTC. It translates to CASSLVDRAYEQYF. V usage is TRBV11-1 and J usage is TRBJ2-7, with 8 bases matching TRBD1. With 1 base clipped from V and 2 bases from J, the junction kept 1 base outside the gene matches. Germline V lookup: CDR1 SGHAT, CDR2 FQDESV (reference sequence). CDR3 size: 14 residues.

The rearrangement uses TRBV4-2 and TRBJ1-2; 8 bases align to TRBD1. The V segment lost 7 bases and the J segment 14 bases; nucleotides outside the gene matches: 15. This CDR3 spans 13 amino acids. Per the germline V gene, CDR1 is LGHNA and CDR2 is YNFKEQ. The CDR3 sequence: CASTRQGRKIRTF. Here the CDR3 DNA reads TGTGCCAGCACCCGACAGGGGAGGAAAATTCGGACCTTC.

V is TRBV7-6 and J is TRBJ2-7; possible D gene TRBD1, 6 bases. The CDR3 spans 14 residues. The germline CDR1 and CDR2 sequences are SGHVS and FNYEAQ. V was shortened by 5 bases and J by 7 bases, with 18 bases between the two germline ends. The CDR3 loop is CASSPGVGLGEQYF. CDR3 nucleotide sequence: TGTGCCAGCAGCCCAGGGGTAGGACTGGGGGAGCAGTACTTC.

The V and J genes are TRBV6-1 and TRBJ1-1; possibly TRBD1 for D (6 bases). Trimming cost V 7 bases and J 1 base, with 16 bases left between them. Germline values: CDR1 MNHNS, CDR2 SASEGT. CDR3 size: 15 residues. The CDR3: CASTRGGGGNTEAFF. The CDR3 DNA follows: TGTGCCAGCACTCGTGGAGGGGGGGGGAACACTGAAGCTTTCTTT.

For this clone: Other DNA sequences from this sample encode an identical CDR3 as well. CDR3 sequence reads: CASSTGRETQYF. The DNA for the CDR3 is TGTGCCAGCTCGACAGGACGGGAGACCCAGTACTTC. The chain is built from TRBV18 and TRBJ2-5, with D maybe TRBD1 (6 bases). V lost 6 bases to trimming and J lost 5 bases, with 10 bases between them. Per germline, CDR1 KGHSH and CDR2 LQKENI. This CDR3 region has 12 residues.

This chain links TRBV5-5 with TRBJ2-7, with 9 nucleotides matching TRBD2. Germline CDR1 reads SGHKS; CDR2 reads YYEKEE (reference sequence). The length of the CDR3 is 16 residues. V dropped 2 bases and J dropped 4; count of bases not matched to a gene: 10. The CDR3 spells CASSFGGGRALYEQYF. In DNA form, the CDR3 reads TGTGCCAGCAGCTTCGGGGGCGGGAGGGCCTTGTACGAGCAGTACTTC.

The chain is built from TRBV19 and TRBJ2-1; TRBD2 matches 7 bases. Trimming removed 3 bases from V and 5 bases from J; junction bases left unmatched: 1. The CDR3 loop spans 13 amino acids. Germline CDR1 LNHDA, CDR2 SQIVND (reference sequence). The CDR3 region is CASSIGRNNEQFF. The CDR3 DNA reads TGTGCCAGTAGTATCGGGAGGAACAATGAGCAGTTCTTC. Together with reference TRBV19 and TRBJ2-1, the CDR3 gives the full variable domain: DGGITQSPKYLFRKEGQNVTLSCEQNLNHDAMYWYRQDPGQGLRLIYYSQIVNDFQKGDIAEGYSVSREKKESFPLTVTSAQKNPTAFYLCASSIGRNNEQFFGPGTRLTVL.

The CDR3 reads CASSHQTGGTGQPQHF. CDR3 nucleotides: TGTGCCAGCAGTCATCAGACAGGGGGCACAGGTCAGCCCCAGCATTTT. The chain links TRBV28 to TRBJ1-5; 10 nucleotides match TRBD1. This CDR3 spans 16 amino acids. In germline, CDR1 is MDHEN, CDR2 SYDVKM. V gave up 5 bases and J gave up 6 bases; unmatched junction bases: 10.

The V and J genes are TRBV5-1 and TRBJ1-1, with TRBD1 matching over 7 bases. CDR1 is SGHRS and CDR2 is YFSETQ in the germline V gene. The CDR3 totals 15 residues. V trimming: 0 bases; J trimming: 0 bases; junction bases outside the gene matches: 2. The CDR3 loop reads CASSLGQGMNTEAFF. CDR3 sequence (DNA): TGCGCCAGCAGCTTGGGACAGGGCATGAACACTGAAGCTTTCTTT.